The TCR beta chain under discussion was sequenced for a study of early stage breast cancer tumors. Deletions cut 0 bases from V and 0 bases from J, with 9 bases between. Germline V gene sequence: CDR1 MRHNA, CDR2 SNTAGT. The CDR3 is 15 residues long. Blood replicates held 0.5 ug DNA, tumor or normal breast roughly 1.5 ug, two each. Repertoires were generated with immunoSEQ multiplex PCR, while TCRdb's copy carries only in-frame clones and drops some. This table has 25,000 to 35,000 clones, about three fifths appearing once. The sample taken for sequencing was breast tumor tissue. The chain is built from TRBV6-4 and TRBJ2-7; no clear D gene. This TCR was sampled from a person in their fifties with breast cancer. CDR3 region: CASSDSTYLSYEQYF. The CDR3 coding sequence is TGTGCCAGCAGTGACTCGACCTACCTCTCCTACGAGCAGTACTTC.